Listed below are T cell receptor beta chains from one sample, sequenced in a study of shared clonotypes between healthy human individuals. The table came from immunoSEQ multiplex PCR; TCRdb's copy has only in-frame clones and leaves some out. The sample lists 2 million to 3 million clones, over 85% seen once, with 0.35% to 0.45% in the top ten. The sequenced sample consisted of naive CD4+ T cells from PBMCs. These TCRs come from a man aged 18-30 years in good health. Some clones in this sample may be carry-over from other donors' samples. Both conserved end residues are part of each CDR3. The order of the fields is D gene, clone size, J gene, V gene, CDR3 DNA, CDR3 protein. A D gene is named only where the DNA matches it firmly. The size entry is marked missing in some rows and otherwise reads once, few, many or a size class.

D: TRBD2; size: once; J: TRBJ2-7; V: TRBV5-1; DNA: TGCGCCAGCAGCTTGGGTCTAGCGGGAGGCTACGAGCAGTACTTC; CDR3: CASSLGLAGGYEQYF
D: NA; size: NA; J: TRBJ1-5; V: TRBV7-5; DNA: TGTGCCAGAAGCGGACAGGAAACGGAGAGCAATCAGCCCCAGCATTTT; CDR3: CARSGQETESNQPQHF
D: NA; size: NA; J: TRBJ1-2; V: TRBV29-1; DNA: TGCAGCGTTGAGACGGTCTATGGCTACACCTTC; CDR3: CSVETVYGYTF
D: TRBD2; size: NA; J: TRBJ2-1; V: TRBV28; DNA: TGTGCCAGTAGCCGAGTTCCCGGACTAGCGGGGGGGAGCTCCTACAATGAGCAGTTCTTC; CDR3: CASSRVPGLAGGSSYNEQFF
D: TRBD2; size: NA; J: TRBJ2-1; V: TRBV7-3; DNA: TGTGCCAGCAGCTTAATTCAGGTGGAAAAAAATAGCGGGGATGCCTACAATGAGCAGTTCTTC; CDR3: CASSLIQVEKNSGDAYNEQFF
D: NA; size: NA; J: TRBJ2-7; V: TRBV30; DNA: TGTGCCTGGAAAAGCGGTCTTCCCTACGAGCAGTACTTC; CDR3: CAWKSGLPYEQYF
D: TRBD2; size: once; J: TRBJ2-2; V: TRBV12-5; DNA: TGTGCTAGTGGTCCAGGGGTACTAGCGGATTACACCGGGGAGCTGTTTTTT; CDR3: CASGPGVLADYTGELFF
D: TRBD2; size: NA; J: TRBJ2-1; V: TRBV7-2; DNA: TGTGCCAGCAGCTTCAGTAGCGGGATCTACAATGAGCAGTTCTTC; CDR3: CASSFSSGIYNEQFF
D: NA; size: NA; J: TRBJ1-2; V: TRBV28; DNA: TGTGCCAGCAGTTCCCCGGTCGGCTACACCTTC; CDR3: CASSSPVGYTF
D: NA; size: NA; J: TRBJ1-2; V: TRBV4-1; DNA: TGCGCCAGCAGCCCGCGGCCCGAGAAGGACTATGGCTACACCTTC; CDR3: CASSPRPEKDYGYTF
D: NA; size: once; J: TRBJ1-1; V: TRBV4-2; DNA: TGTGCCAGCAGCCAAGGTCCGAACACTGAAGCTTTCTTT; CDR3: CASSQGPNTEAFF
D: NA; size: once; J: TRBJ2-5; V: TRBV15; DNA: TGTGCCACCAGCAGAGCGGGAGAGACCCAGTACTTC; CDR3: CATSRAGETQYF
D: NA; size: NA; J: TRBJ2-3; V: TRBV27; DNA: TGTGCCAGGACCTGGATAGGTAGCGACACAGATACGCAGTATTTT; CDR3: CARTWIGSDTDTQYF
D: NA; size: once; J: TRBJ1-2; V: TRBV7-9; DNA: TGTGCCAGCAGCTTAGAACGTTTGGGACCCCCCTCGGCAAACTATGGCTACACCTTC; CDR3: CASSLERLGPPSANYGYTF
D: NA; size: NA; J: TRBJ2-1; V: TRBV29-1; DNA: TGCAGCGTTGCTTTTGGACAGTCAGGTCCGGGAGGGTTCTTC; CDR3: CSVAFGQSGPGGFF
D: TRBD1; size: NA; J: TRBJ1-3; V: TRBV11-2; DNA: TGTGCCAGCAGCTTAGAAGGGACAGGTGGAAACACCATATATTTT; CDR3: CASSLEGTGGNTIYF
D: TRBD1; size: once; J: TRBJ1-5; V: TRBV28; DNA: TGTGCCAGCAGTCCGGGACAGGGGAGGGGTCAGCCCCAGCATTTT; CDR3: CASSPGQGRGQPQHF
D: TRBD2; size: NA; J: TRBJ2-1; V: TRBV28; DNA: TGTGCCAGCAGTTTCCCCAGCGGGAGGGTGAATGAGCAGTTCTTC; CDR3: CASSFPSGRVNEQFF
D: NA; size: NA; J: TRBJ2-7; V: TRBV28; DNA: TGTGCCACTACCGGCTACGAGCAGTACTTC; CDR3: CATTGYEQYF
D: TRBD1; size: NA; J: TRBJ2-7; V: TRBV7-3; DNA: TGTGCCAGCAGCTTAAACCCGACAGGGCTCTCCTACGAGCAGCACTTC; CDR3: CASSLNPTGLSYEQHF
D: NA; size: NA; J: TRBJ2-7; V: TRBV28; DNA: TGTGCCAGCAGTTATCGGACGAATACCTACGAGCAGTACTTC; CDR3: CASSYRTNTYEQYF
D: NA; size: NA; J: TRBJ2-2; V: TRBV7-9; DNA: TGTGCCAGCAGCTTAACCCGAAACACCGGGGAGCTGTTTTTT; CDR3: CASSLTRNTGELFF
D: NA; size: NA; J: TRBJ2-7; V: TRBV6-6; DNA: TGTGCCAGCAGTTACGGACCCTTAGCGCTCGCCTACGAGCAGTACTTC; CDR3: CASSYGPLALAYEQYF
D: NA; size: NA; J: TRBJ1-3; V: TRBV30; DNA: TGTGCCTGGAGCCAGGGGACCTCTGGAAACACCATATATTTT; CDR3: CAWSQGTSGNTIYF
D: TRBD2; size: NA; J: TRBJ2-7; V: TRBV18; DNA: TGTGCCAGCTCGTTAGCTAGCGGGAGTATATACGAGCAGTACTTC; CDR3: CASSLASGSIYEQYF
D: NA; size: NA; J: TRBJ2-1; V: TRBV5-1; DNA: TGCGCCAGCAGCCCGGAGGGGCGTTATAATGAGCAGTTCTTC; CDR3: CASSPEGRYNEQFF
D: NA; size: NA; J: TRBJ2-3; V: TRBV5-4; DNA: TGTGCCAGCAGCTTCACGGGAGCGGGCGATACGCAGTATTTT; CDR3: CASSFTGAGDTQYF
D: TRBD1; size: NA; J: TRBJ2-3; V: TRBV28; DNA: TGTGCCAGCAGTCAAGGGGGCATTAGCACAGATACGCAGTATTTT; CDR3: CASSQGGISTDTQYF
D: NA; size: NA; J: TRBJ2-2; V: TRBV7-9; DNA: TGTGCCAGCAGCTTAGATCCGGGGTTGGGGATCGGGGAGCTGTTTTTT; CDR3: CASSLDPGLGIGELFF
D: NA; size: NA; J: TRBJ2-7; V: TRBV28; DNA: TGTGCCAGCAGTTTAGCCGCAGGGGGGTTCTCCTACGAGCAGTACTTC; CDR3: CASSLAAGGFSYEQYF
D: TRBD1; size: NA; J: TRBJ1-1; V: TRBV19; DNA: TGTGCCAGTAGTATGGACAGGCAACACACTGAAGCTTTCTTT; CDR3: CASSMDRQHTEAFF
D: NA; size: NA; J: TRBJ2-7; V: TRBV6-5; DNA: TGTGCCAGCAGCCGCACGAAGCTAGCATACGAGCAGTACTTC; CDR3: CASSRTKLAYEQYF
D: NA; size: NA; J: TRBJ2-7; V: TRBV30; DNA: TGTGCCTGGAGTTTAGTTCCGCGGGACTACGAGCAGTACTTC; CDR3: CAWSLVPRDYEQYF
D: NA; size: NA; J: TRBJ2-3; V: TRBV29-1; DNA: TGCAGCGCTGGACTCTTTCCTAACACAGATACGCAGTATTTT; CDR3: CSAGLFPNTDTQYF
D: NA; size: NA; J: TRBJ2-1; V: TRBV6-5; DNA: TGTGCCAGCAGTTACTCGTGGGGGAATGAGCAGTTCTTC; CDR3: CASSYSWGNEQFF
D: NA; size: NA; J: TRBJ1-2; V: TRBV28; DNA: TGTGCCAGCAGTTTATTCGCAACACCTAACTATGGCTACACCTTC; CDR3: CASSLFATPNYGYTF
D: TRBD1; size: NA; J: TRBJ2-1; V: TRBV10-3; DNA: TGTGCCATCAGCCAACAGGGGGCTCACCACAATGAGCAGTTCTTC; CDR3: CAISQQGAHHNEQFF
D: TRBD2; size: NA; J: TRBJ2-1; V: TRBV9; DNA: TGTGCCAGCAGCGTGCGGGGGAGGAATGAGCAGTTCTTC; CDR3: CASSVRGRNEQFF
D: NA; size: NA; J: TRBJ2-3; V: TRBV7-6; DNA: TGTGCCAGCAGCTTTAAGGACTATAACCCCACAGATACGCAGTATTTT; CDR3: CASSFKDYNPTDTQYF
D: NA; size: NA; J: TRBJ2-7; V: TRBV6-1; DNA: TGTGCCAGCACCCTGGGGGGGGCCAACGAGCAGTACTTC; CDR3: CASTLGGANEQYF
D: NA; size: NA; J: TRBJ2-2; V: TRBV6-1; DNA: TGTGCCAGCAGTGAATTGAAGGGGCTACACACCGGGGAGCTGTTTTTT; CDR3: CASSELKGLHTGELFF
D: TRBD2; size: NA; J: TRBJ2-5; V: TRBV6-1; DNA: TGTGCCAGCATTAAGACTAGCGGGAGTGGGGAGACCCAGTACTTC; CDR3: CASIKTSGSGETQYF
D: NA; size: once; J: TRBJ2-5; V: TRBV15; DNA: TGTGCCACCAGCGGAATTATGGGGGAGACCCAGTACTTC; CDR3: CATSGIMGETQYF
D: TRBD2; size: NA; J: TRBJ2-5; V: TRBV28; DNA: TGTGCCAGCAGTTCCTTGCTCGGGAGGGCCGGGGAGACCCAGTACTTC; CDR3: CASSSLLGRAGETQYF
D: NA; size: once; J: TRBJ1-1; V: TRBV15; DNA: TGTGCCACCAGCTCCTTCTCCGGGACTTACACTGAAGCTTTCTTT; CDR3: CATSSFSGTYTEAFF
D: NA; size: NA; J: TRBJ1-2; V: TRBV30; DNA: TGTGCCTGGAGTGAAGACAGAGCCTATGGCTACACCTTC; CDR3: CAWSEDRAYGYTF
D: NA; size: NA; J: TRBJ2-7; V: TRBV5-1; DNA: TGCGCCAGCAGCTTGGACGGCCATTGGGGCGAGTACTTC; CDR3: CASSLDGHWGEYF
D: NA; size: NA; J: TRBJ1-1; V: TRBV2; DNA: TGTGCCAGCAGTGGGACGAGGGGGACTGAAGCTTTCTTT; CDR3: CASSGTRGTEAFF
D: NA; size: NA; J: TRBJ2-3; V: TRBV18; DNA: TGTGCCAGCTCACCACCTGCAAGTGTTAATACGCAGTATTTT; CDR3: CASSPPASVNTQYF
D: NA; size: once; J: TRBJ2-3; V: TRBV28; DNA: TGTGCCAGCAGTTTGGAGGGAGCGGGCACAGATACGCAGTATTTT; CDR3: CASSLEGAGTDTQYF
D: NA; size: NA; J: TRBJ1-1; V: TRBV7-2; DNA: TGTGCCAGCAGCTTAGGGACGGCTGTGAACACTGAAGCTTTCTTT; CDR3: CASSLGTAVNTEAFF
D: NA; size: NA; J: TRBJ2-5; V: TRBV7-2; DNA: TGTGCCAGCAGCTTCAATGGCGAGACCCAGTACTTC; CDR3: CASSFNGETQYF
D: TRBD1; size: NA; J: TRBJ2-7; V: TRBV5-8; DNA: TGTGCCAGCAGCTTGGGAGGGACAGGGGGCCTCGGGCAGTACTTC; CDR3: CASSLGGTGGLGQYF
D: NA; size: NA; J: TRBJ1-3; V: TRBV5-1; DNA: TGCGCCAGCAGCTTGGCTGGGGGTGGAAACACCATATATTTT; CDR3: CASSLAGGGNTIYF
D: NA; size: NA; J: TRBJ1-6; V: TRBV5-1; DNA: TGCGCCAGCAGCCCCACTCTGTCCCAGGATTCACCCCTCCACTTT; CDR3: CASSPTLSQDSPLHF